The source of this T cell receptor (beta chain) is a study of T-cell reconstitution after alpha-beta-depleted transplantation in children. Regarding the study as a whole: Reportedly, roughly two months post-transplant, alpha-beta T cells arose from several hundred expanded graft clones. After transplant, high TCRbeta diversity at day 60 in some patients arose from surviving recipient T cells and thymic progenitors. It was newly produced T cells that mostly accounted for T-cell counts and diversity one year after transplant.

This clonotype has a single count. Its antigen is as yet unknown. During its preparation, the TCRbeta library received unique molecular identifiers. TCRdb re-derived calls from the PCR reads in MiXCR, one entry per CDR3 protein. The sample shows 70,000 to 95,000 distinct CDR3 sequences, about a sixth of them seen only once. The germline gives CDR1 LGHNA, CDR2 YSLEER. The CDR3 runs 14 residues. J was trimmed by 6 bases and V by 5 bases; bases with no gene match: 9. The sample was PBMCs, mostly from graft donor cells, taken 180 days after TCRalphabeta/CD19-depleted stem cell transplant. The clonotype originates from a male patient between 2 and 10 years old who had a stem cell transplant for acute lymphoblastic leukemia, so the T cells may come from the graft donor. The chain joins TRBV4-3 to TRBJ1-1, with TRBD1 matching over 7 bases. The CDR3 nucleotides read TGCGCCAGCAGCTATCAAACAGGGGACGCTGAAGCTTTCTTT. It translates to CASSYQTGDAEAFF.